This T cell receptor (beta chain) comes out of a study of cytomegalovirus exposure and HLA in healthy donors (dated by TCRdb to the late 2010s). Regarding the complete study: An earlier analysis of several hundred of the donors reported about 300 Gb of sequence data and 95 million to 130 million unique TCR beta sequences obtained from 180 million or so T cells. An early release that covered around 590 HLA-typed donors contained approximately 290 gigabases of sequencing data and 85 million to 100 million unique TCR sequences. Among the roughly 400 genotyped donors, around 81% belonged to the genetic ancestry cluster associated with self-reported Caucasian donors. The study aimed to test whether cataloging public T cell receptors could reveal signatures of past pathogen exposure. The study profiled the T cell repertoires of approximately 700 subjects by immunosequencing and related them to cytomegalovirus serostatus. Besides the first cohort of 666 subjects, a separate validation cohort made up of roughly 120 different subjects was used. To predict cytomegalovirus infection status, the study combined high-throughput TCR immunosequencing, statistical association of individual TCRs with disease status, and machine learning. In a later analysis, previously published TCR beta repertoires from fewer than 750 donors were re-analyzed and high-resolution HLA genotyping was added so that TCR occurrence patterns could be studied. Rather than drawing on any new phenotypic data, the later analysis identified candidate immune exposures from TCR beta sequences and the way those sequences occurred across donors. An earlier analysis of roughly 600 of the donors used high-throughput TCR beta sequencing to judge whether each TCR beta V gene segment behaved as functional or pseudogenic. Alongside the repertoire data, information on donor age, sex, ethnicity and CMV serostatus was compiled. Genome-wide SNP genotypes for about 65% of the roughly 670 donors were used in a later genetic analysis, which treated that subset as a discovery cohort. All discovery cohort repertoires had been generated on a single sequencing platform. Both class I and class II loci were covered by HLA typing, at four-digit resolution. Typing coverage differed by locus: A, B, C, DRB1 and DQB1 were typed in about 620-640 donors, DQA1 in about 510, DPA1 in 600 to 610, and DPB1 in around 490. Because of strong linkage in the cohort, five DR-DQ haplotypes were treated as single units for association and clustering. Across some 400 genotyped donors of the cohort, an average of roughly 250,000 unique TCR beta nucleotide sequences per donor were sequenced, and roughly 17% of those sequences were non-productive.

The cohort was made up of 650 to 700 healthy bone marrow donors. All cohort members were sampled while nominally healthy, although unrecorded immune exposures were likely present. The donor was CMV seronegative and was included in the group of several hundred seronegative cohort members. Each donor provided a peripheral blood sample, and peripheral blood mononuclear cells were used for TCR beta sequencing. The Qiagen DNeasy Blood Extraction Kit was used to extract genomic DNA from the blood cell samples. Library preparation used the immunoSEQ multiplex PCR assay. The multiplex PCR relied on a mix of 60 forward primers for TCR Vbeta segments and 13 reverse primers for TCR Jbeta segments. The CDR3 region of rearranged TCR beta genes was amplified from genomic DNA with a multiplex PCR assay. On the Illumina HiSeq System, the amplified TCR beta libraries were sequenced as 87-base-pair reads. The source study handled its data this way. In a later analysis, some 80 million unique TCR beta chains were counted across the roughly 670 repertoires, and roughly 11 million of these chains were shared by at least two donors. Raw reads were error-corrected and collapsed into unique sequences by a nearest-neighbor algorithm in which closely related sequences were merged to remove PCR and sequencing errors. V, D and J gene segments were assigned by aligning CDR3 sequences to IMGT reference sequences. For a sequence to be retained, a match of at least six nucleotides was required to both a V gene segment and a J gene segment. Rearrangements were classified as productive when the CDR3 lacked stop codons and remained in frame with V and J, and all other rearrangements were classified as non-productive. CDR3 was defined according to IMGT convention as the region running from the second conserved V-encoded cysteine to the conserved J-encoded phenylalanine. Sequences without an unambiguous match to a single V gene segment were excluded from the earlier analysis of about 640 of the donors. In an earlier analysis of more than 500 of the donors, a V segment was called functional when productive rearrangements were above 56.7%, and segregating when the standard deviation between donors exceeded 5%. A statistical classification framework was built for diagnosing cytomegalovirus status from the catalog of TCR beta chain sequences. In a later analysis, TCR nucleotide sequences were compared against IMGT/GENE-DB human TR gene sequences so that V and J genes could be assigned. The TCRdist pipeline was used in a later analysis to assign CDR3 sequences and most-parsimonious VDJ recombination scenarios. In a later analysis, every TCR beta chain was defined by the combination of its CDR3 amino acid sequence and its V-gene family, and reads without a unique V-gene family were dropped. In a later analysis, fewer than 650 highly shared, low-generation-probability nucleotide sequences were removed to address suspected cross-contamination and a sequencing artifact. For each public chain, a later analysis derived a clonal expansion index from normalized ranks of inferred template counts within each repertoire. In a later analysis, generation probabilities were computed with a VDJ recombination model fitted to out-of-frame rearrangements, and the resulting probabilities were checked against IGoR. A later analysis scored TCR-TCR, TCR-HLA and TCR-CMV co-occurrence with hypergeometric tests, applying a repertoire-size bias correction to TCR pairs. In a later analysis, false discovery rates were estimated by permuting HLA or CMV assignments 20 times. In a later analysis, co-occurring TCRs were grouped with DBSCAN, and TCRdist sequence similarity was added when clustering was performed within HLA-allele-positive subsets. Repertoires with fewer than 30,000 or more than 120,000 public chains were left out of co-occurrence clustering, as were five repertoires with anomalous nucleotide sharing. TCRdb provides this immuneACCESS table in a form limited to in-frame rearrangements. Some clones are lacking; in checked studies, under half of them reflect an unresolved V gene, and why the rest are absent is not known. For V, J and clone size, that table is used; D and trimming come from the DNA. The table for this sample lists 200,000 to 250,000 clones; more than 80% of them were counted only once. The ten largest clones add up to about 3% of the sample.

With regard to this clone: There is no known antigen for this receptor. The record has no base qualities; no much larger clone is one base away.

Its CDR3 holds 12 amino acids, cysteine through phenylalanine. Only the CDR3 part of the read is kept: 36 bases, read in frame from the first base. The germline V gene yields WSHSY for CDR1 and SAAADI for CDR2. General study outcomes and caveats: Presence/absence analyses assumed roughly uniform sequencing depth across donors, an assumption that may not hold. A further reported finding was that TCR beta sequences accurately predicted the HLA-A and HLA-B alleles for most subjects in the first cohort. In a later analysis, several top co-occurrence clusters were reported to appear linked to parvovirus B19, influenza, CMV and Epstein-Barr virus. The authors suggested that the approach could potentially be extended to other disease states and immunological phenotypes. The cohort was sequenced for TCR beta chains only, and without alpha or paired-chain data the features that could be detected were limited. In a later analysis, TCR association rates were found to vary across HLA loci, with the most associated TCRs seen for DRB1 alleles and the fewest for HLA-C alleles. An association between a missense DCLRE1C variant and V-gene and J-gene trimming of TCR beta chains was found in a later genetic analysis and replicated in an independent cohort. In the study, approximately 150 TCR beta chains were listed as associated with cytomegalovirus. A later analysis found that most CMV-associated TCR beta chains appeared HLA-restricted, with HLA associations seemingly driven largely by CMV exposure. In a later analysis, 16,951 TCR beta sequences were associated with specific HLA alleles at a false discovery rate of 0.05. Most TCR sequences were observed very rarely across donors, whereas some public TCRs were present in many individuals. In an earlier analysis of over 550 of the donors, most TCR beta V segments were observed in productive rearrangements about 87% or about 30% of the time, broadly matching IMGT annotations. Some IMGT-functional V segments, including TRBV6-2 and TRBV6-3, could not be distinguished by the 87-base-pair reads and were therefore excluded. Compared with equally common non-associated chains, HLA-associated TCR beta chains in a later analysis were more clonally expanded and had lower generation probabilities. Strong co-occurrence of HLA alleles, especially DR and DQ, made assigning TCR associations to individual alleles difficult. A few of the identified cytomegalovirus-associated TCR beta chains were confirmed in vitro to be specific for cytomegalovirus antigens. Correlated functional status among segregating V segments might be attributable to linkage disequilibrium, but an unknown experimental factor could not be ruled out. Because some donors lacked HLA typing at each locus, the association tests relied only on the typed subset. Because counts were too low, roughly 17 rarely observed V segments, including chromosome 9 orphons, were left out of the earlier analysis of some 640 of the donors. A cluster of highly shared sequence variants was judged likely to be a technical artifact of the sequencing pipeline. According to a later genetic analysis, donors in an Asian-associated ancestry cluster had fewer N-insertions in productive TCRs than the approximately 710-donor mean. CMV serostatus was the only immune exposure information available for the cohort. The classifier was reported to diagnose cytomegalovirus status with high specificity and sensitivity in both the original and validation cohorts.

This clonotype originated in a man aged 25-45 years in good health and CMV-seronegative. The sample was PBMCs. The chain is assembled from TRBV10-2 and TRBJ2-5; a tentative D call is TRBD1 (6 bases match). The last part of the DNA fits TRBJ2-7 better; the J call may be wrong. The DNA is TGCGCCACCAGAGACAGGCACCACGAGCAGTACTTC. It translates as CATRDRHHEQYF.